This T cell receptor (beta chain) comes out of a study of cytomegalovirus exposure and HLA in healthy donors (dated by TCRdb to the late 2010s). Regarding the study in general: An earlier analysis of several hundred of the donors reported 250 to 350 Gb of sequence data and around 110 million unique TCR beta sequences from some 180 million T cells. An early release covering roughly 600 HLA-typed donors comprised approximately 290 gigabases of sequencing data and 65 million to 100 million unique TCR sequences. Of the 300 to 450 genotyped donors, around 81% fell in the genetic ancestry cluster associated with self-reported Caucasian donors. The study was designed to test whether signatures of past pathogen exposure could be identified by cataloging public T cell receptors. The T cell repertoires of some 670 subjects were profiled by immunosequencing and related to cytomegalovirus serostatus. In addition to the first cohort of approximately 670 subjects, a separate validation cohort of 130 or so different subjects was used. To predict cytomegalovirus infection status, the study combined high-throughput TCR immunosequencing, statistical association of individual TCRs with disease status, and machine learning. A later analysis re-analyzed previously published TCR beta repertoires from roughly 690 donors and added high-resolution HLA genotyping to study TCR occurrence patterns. Rather than drawing on any new phenotypic data, the later analysis identified candidate immune exposures from TCR beta sequences and the way those sequences occurred across donors. To decide whether each TCR beta V gene segment behaved as functional or pseudogenic, an earlier analysis of some 600 of the donors relied on high-throughput TCR beta sequencing. Donor age, sex, ethnicity and CMV serostatus were collected together with the repertoire data. A later genetic analysis took genome-wide SNP genotypes for about three fifths of the 666 donors and used that subset as a discovery cohort. Every repertoire in the discovery cohort had been generated on one and the same sequencing platform. Class I and class II HLA loci were covered by the typing at four-digit resolution. Typing coverage varied by locus: about 629-630 donors for A, B, C, DRB1 and DQB1; 500 to 550 for DQA1; more than 600 for DPA1; approximately 470 for DPB1. Because of strong linkage in the cohort, four to six DR-DQ haplotypes were treated as single units for association and clustering. Across around 400 genotyped donors of the cohort, an average of approximately 200,000 unique TCR beta nucleotide sequences per donor were sequenced, and roughly 20% of those sequences were non-productive. The paper as a whole reports these results and caveats: Assigning TCR associations to individual alleles was difficult when HLA alleles, especially DR and DQ, strongly co-occurred. A group of highly shared sequence variants was considered likely to be a technical artifact of the sequencing pipeline. An association between a missense DCLRE1C variant and V-gene and J-gene trimming of TCR beta chains was found in a later genetic analysis and replicated in an independent cohort. A further reported finding was that TCR beta sequences accurately predicted the HLA-A and HLA-B alleles for most subjects in the first cohort. Most CMV-associated TCR beta chains appeared to be HLA-restricted in a later analysis, and the HLA associations seemed to be driven largely by CMV exposure. Immune exposure information for the cohort was limited to CMV serostatus. The presence/absence analyses assumed that sequencing depth was roughly uniform across donors, and that assumption may not be true. In vitro tests confirmed that three of the cytomegalovirus-associated TCR beta chains recognize cytomegalovirus antigens. It was suggested by the authors that the approach could potentially be generalized to other disease states and immunological phenotypes. In this cohort, only TCR beta chains were sequenced, and detectable features were limited by the absence of alpha or paired-chain data. In a later genetic analysis, fewer N-insertions in productive TCRs were reported among donors in an Asian-associated ancestry cluster than the roughly 640-donor mean. Most TCR sequences were seen in very few donors, while some public TCRs were found in many individuals. Correlated functional status among segregating V segments might be attributable to linkage disequilibrium, but an unknown experimental factor could not be ruled out. A total of 164 TCR beta chains were listed by the study as associated with cytomegalovirus. Because HLA typing was missing for some donors at each locus, association tests included only the typed subset. Broadly in line with IMGT annotations, most TCR beta V segments showed up in productive rearrangements about 87% or about 30% of the time in an earlier analysis of approximately 640 of the donors. According to a later analysis, parvovirus B19, influenza, CMV and Epstein-Barr virus appeared linked to several top co-occurrence clusters. In a later analysis, the rate of TCR association differed among HLA loci, with DRB1 alleles having the most associated TCRs and HLA-C alleles having the fewest. Some IMGT-functional V segments, including TRBV6-2 and TRBV6-3, could not be told apart with the 87-base-pair reads, so those segments were excluded. Because counts were too low, seventeen rarely observed V segments, including chromosome 9 orphons, were left out of the earlier analysis of a few hundred of the donors. A later analysis found that HLA-associated TCR beta chains were more clonally expanded and had lower generation probabilities than equally common non-associated chains. Specific HLA alleles were associated with around 18,000 TCR beta sequences at a false discovery rate of 0.05 in a later analysis. The classifier was reported to diagnose cytomegalovirus status with high specificity and sensitivity in both the original cohort and the validation cohort.

On this clone: Which antigen it targets is not known. It has no much larger one-base neighbor in the sample; base qualities were not kept.

The cohort was made up of approximately 700 healthy bone marrow donors. At the time of sampling, every cohort member was nominally healthy, though immune exposures that went unrecorded were likely present. The donor tested CMV seropositive, placing the donor among the 290 or so seropositive members of the cohort. Every donor gave a peripheral blood sample, and the peripheral blood mononuclear cells from that sample were used for TCR beta sequencing. Genomic DNA extraction from the blood cell samples was performed with the Qiagen DNeasy Blood Extraction Kit. The protocol used for the library was the immunoSEQ multiplex PCR assay. For the multiplex PCR, a mixture combining 60 forward primers for TCR Vbeta segments and 13 reverse primers for TCR Jbeta segments was used. The CDR3 region of rearranged TCR beta genes was amplified from genomic DNA with a multiplex PCR assay. Amplified TCR beta libraries were sequenced as 87-base-pair reads on the Illumina HiSeq System. Turning to the authors' computational methods: A later analysis tallied 70 million to 100 million unique TCR beta chains across the 600 to 700 repertoires, and approximately 11 million of those chains were shared by two or more donors. Raw reads were error-corrected and collapsed into unique sequences with a nearest-neighbor algorithm that merged closely related sequences to remove PCR and sequencing errors. V, D and J gene segments were assigned by aligning CDR3 sequences to IMGT reference sequences. For a sequence to be retained, at least a six-nucleotide match to both a V gene segment and a J gene segment was required. Rearrangements were called productive when the CDR3 lacked stop codons and stayed in frame with V and J; all others were non-productive. Following IMGT convention, CDR3 was defined as the stretch from the second conserved V-encoded cysteine up to the conserved J-encoded phenylalanine. Sequences without an unambiguous match to a single V gene segment were excluded from the earlier analysis of about 640 of the donors. In an earlier analysis of a few hundred of the donors, V segments were called functional above 56.7% productive rearrangements and were called segregating when the between-donor standard deviation exceeded 5%. A statistical classification framework was built to diagnose cytomegalovirus status from the catalog of TCR beta chain sequences. V and J gene assignment, in a later analysis, came from comparing TCR nucleotide sequences with IMGT/GENE-DB human TR gene sequences. In a later analysis, CDR3 sequences and most-parsimonious VDJ recombination scenarios were assigned using the TCRdist pipeline. In a later analysis, each TCR beta chain was defined by its CDR3 amino acid sequence together with its V-gene family, and reads without a unique V-gene family were excluded. As a way to deal with suspected cross-contamination and a sequencing artifact, a later analysis dropped hundreds of nucleotide sequences that were highly shared and had low generation probability. In a later analysis, a clonal expansion index was calculated for each public chain from normalized within-repertoire ranks of inferred template counts. Generation probabilities in a later analysis came from a VDJ recombination model fitted to out-of-frame rearrangements, and those results were checked against IGoR. Hypergeometric tests were used in a later analysis to score TCR-TCR, TCR-HLA and TCR-CMV co-occurrence, with a repertoire-size bias correction applied to the TCR pairs. False discovery rates were estimated in a later analysis by permuting HLA or CMV assignments 20 times. In a later analysis, co-occurring TCRs were grouped with DBSCAN, and TCRdist sequence similarity was added when clustering was performed within HLA-allele-positive subsets. Repertoires with fewer than 30,000 or more than 120,000 public chains were left out of co-occurrence clustering, as were four to six repertoires with anomalous nucleotide sharing. Sourced from immuneACCESS, this table was stored by TCRdb with only in-frame sequences that have V and J called. A share of the clones is absent; for the studies checked, an unresolved V gene accounts for under half, and the remainder has no known explanation. The DNA was the basis for D and trimming; V, J and clone size are from that table. The sample table shows tens of thousands of clones, and over 75% are seen once. 0.95% to 1.5% of the sample lies in the top ten.

The V and J ends are trimmed by 6 bases and 6 bases, leaving 8 bases between them. CDR3 length: 10 amino acids, cysteine to phenylalanine. CDR3 DNA is the only sequence kept; it has 30 bases, read in frame from the first base. From the germline V gene, CDR1 is SQVTM and CDR2 is ANQGSEA. The sequence was obtained from a girl aged 2-10 years in good health and CMV-seropositive. Sequenced material: PBMCs. The chain links TRBV29-1 with TRBJ2-5, with no D gene named confidently. The base sequence is TGCAGCGTCAGTCACCAGACCCAGTACTTC. Its protein reads: CSVSHQTQYF.